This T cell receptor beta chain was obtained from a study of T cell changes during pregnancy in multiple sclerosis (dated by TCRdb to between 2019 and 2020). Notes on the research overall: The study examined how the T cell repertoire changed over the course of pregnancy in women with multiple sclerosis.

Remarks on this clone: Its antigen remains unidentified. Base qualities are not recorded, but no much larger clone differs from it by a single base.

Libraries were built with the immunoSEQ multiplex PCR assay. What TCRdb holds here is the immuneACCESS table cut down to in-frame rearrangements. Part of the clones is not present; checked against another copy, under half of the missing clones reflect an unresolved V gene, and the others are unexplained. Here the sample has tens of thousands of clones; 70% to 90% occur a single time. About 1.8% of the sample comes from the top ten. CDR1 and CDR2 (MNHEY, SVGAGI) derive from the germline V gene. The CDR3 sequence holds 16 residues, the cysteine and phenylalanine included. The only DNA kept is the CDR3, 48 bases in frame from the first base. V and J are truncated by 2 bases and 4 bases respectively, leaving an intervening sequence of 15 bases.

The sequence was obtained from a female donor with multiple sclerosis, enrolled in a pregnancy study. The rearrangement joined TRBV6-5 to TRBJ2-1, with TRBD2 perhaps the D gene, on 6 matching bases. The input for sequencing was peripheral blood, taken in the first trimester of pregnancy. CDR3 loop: CASSYGGTRFYNEQFF. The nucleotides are TGTGCCAGCAGTTACGGCGGGACTCGTTTTTACAATGAGCAGTTCTTC.